This TCR beta chain was profiled in a study of shared clonotypes between healthy human individuals. Across the study: Donors had three CD4 naive, three CD4 memory, two CD8 naive and one CD8 memory plate apiece.

The method was immunoSEQ multiplex PCR; TCRdb's version includes in-frame clones alone and lacks a portion of them. Of roughly 400,000 clones listed, about 96% are singletons. Material: memory CD8+ T cells sorted from blood. Noted subset: CD45RO+ cells pooled with CCR7-negative TemRA cells. The source is a man aged 25 to 45 in good health.

The CDR3 nucleotides are TGTGCCAGCAGCTTTAGCGGGAGGGCGGAGACCCAGTACTTC. Translating it yields CASSFSGRAETQYF. The chain couples TRBV7-8 to TRBJ2-5; 11 bases match TRBD2. Looked up from germline, CDR1 is SGHVS and CDR2 is FQNEAQ. The CDR3 is 14 residues long. Unmatched junction bases numbered 2, after V lost 3 bases and J lost 5 bases. Supplemented by reference TRBV7-8 and TRBJ2-5, the full variable domain reads GAGVSQSPRYKVAKRGQDVALRCDPISGHVSLFWYQQALGQGPEFLTYFQNEAQLDKSGLPSDRFFAERPEGSVSTLKIQRTQQEDSAVYLCASSFSGRAETQYFGPGTRLLVL.